Below are 17 T cell receptor beta chains sequenced from a single sample in a study of cytomegalovirus exposure and HLA in healthy donors. In the PCR, 60 Vbeta and 13 Jbeta primers were used. Some clones are missing from TCRdb's copy, which holds only in-frame ones; the method was immunoSEQ multiplex PCR. The sample comprises 130,000 to 150,000 clones, about 80% of which are singletons, and 4.5% rests with the top ten. Sequenced sample: PBMCs. The source is a man aged 35 to 55 in good health and CMV-seronegative.

The V call is TRBV14, the J call TRBJ2-1; D is undetermined. V was trimmed by 4 bases and J by 9 bases, leaving 10 bases between them. The V gene's germline CDR1 is SGHDN and CDR2 FVKESK. The CDR3 is 12 amino acids. The CDR3 coding sequence is TGTGCCAGCAGCCTCCCCTTCCTTGAGCAGTTCTTC. Amino acid sequence: CASSLPFLEQFF.

J is TRBJ2-4 and V is TRBV19; TRBD1 matches 9 bases. The germline CDR1 and CDR2 sequences are LNHDA and SQIVND (reference sequence). This CDR3 comprises 14 residues. The V and J ends lost 5 bases and 8 bases, in that order; junction bases with no gene match: 7. CDR3 protein: CASSPGQGIDIQYF. As DNA, the CDR3 is TGTGCCAGTAGTCCAGGACAGGGGATTGACATTCAGTACTTC. The full variable domain, its missing parts supplied by reference TRBV19 and TRBJ2-4, is DGGITQSPKYLFRKEGQNVTLSCEQNLNHDAMYWYRQDPGQGLRLIYYSQIVNDFQKGDIAEGYSVSREKKESFPLTVTSAQKNPTAFYLCASSPGQGIDIQYFGAGTRLSVL.

The rearrangement links TRBV4-3 to TRBJ2-2, with a possible D match to TRBD2 (5 bases). Germline loops: CDR1 LGHNA, CDR2 YSLEER. Between the trimmed V and J ends, which lost 0 bases and 6 bases, there was a span of 14 bases. This CDR3 comprises 16 residues. The CDR3 region has the DNA TGCGCCAGCAGCCAAGATATGAGGGTTCGTTCCGGGGAGCTGTTTTTT. It encodes CASSQDMRVRSGELFF.

The V gene is TRBV19, the J gene TRBJ2-7; 7 nucleotides agree with TRBD1. The germline gives CDR1 LNHDA, CDR2 SQIVND (reference sequence). CDR3 length: 15 residues. V trimming: 5 bases; J trimming: 0 bases; junction bases outside the gene matches: 7. In nucleotides, the CDR3 is TGTGCCAGTAGTTCCAGGGGGATTCTCTCCTACGAGCAGTACTTC. Its protein is CASSSRGILSYEQYF. The full variable domain, in which reference TRBV19 and TRBJ2-7 provide the parts outside the CDR3, is DGGITQSPKYLFRKEGQNVTLSCEQNLNHDAMYWYRQDPGQGLRLIYYSQIVNDFQKGDIAEGYSVSREKKESFPLTVTSAQKNPTAFYLCASSSRGILSYEQYFGPGTRLTVT.

The chain links TRBV6-5 to TRBJ1-5, with D possibly being TRBD1 (6 bases). CDR3 length: 15 amino acids. Trimming took 0 bases from V and 3 from J, leaving 9 bases between them. From germline, CDR1 is MNHEY and CDR2 SVGAGI. The DNA for the CDR3 is TGTGCCAGCAGTTACTCAGGACAGTTCAATCAGCCCCAGCATTTT. This codes for CASSYSGQFNQPQHF.

This clone appeared a single time. This rearrangement joins TRBV27 to TRBJ2-7; 8 bases are a match to TRBD2. Germline lookup yields CDR1 MNHEY and CDR2 SMNVEV (reference sequence). V shed 3 bases, J shed 4 bases, and the junction held 5 bases outside the gene matches. This CDR3 spans 14 amino acids. In nucleotides, the CDR3 is TGTGCCAGCAGTTTTCGGGGGGGCCAATACGAGCAGTACTTC. This encodes CASSFRGGQYEQYF.

V gene TRBV4-3 combines with J gene TRBJ1-2, with D possibly TRBD1 on 5 matching bases. The CDR3 covers 16 residues. Trimming left V 1 base short and J 7 bases short, with 19 bases between. Germline CDR1 LGHNA, CDR2 YSLEER. DNA of the CDR3: TGCGCCAGCAGCCAAGGCGGAACAGGATCGGAATCTGGCTACACCTTC. This gives the protein CASSQGGTGSESGYTF.

The rearrangement uses TRBV15 and TRBJ2-2; TRBD1 aligns across 9 bases. Germline loops: CDR1 LNHNV, CDR2 YYDKDF (reference sequence). The CDR3 totals 15 residues. Trimming cost V 5 bases and J 4 bases; bases outside gene matches: 5. The CDR3 reads CATSVGQGPTGELFF. As DNA, the CDR3 is TGTGCCACCAGCGTGGGACAGGGACCCACCGGGGAGCTGTTTTTT.

The chain is built from TRBV6-5 and TRBJ2-1, with 10 bases identical to TRBD2. With 2 bases clipped from V and 5 bases from J, the junction kept 3 bases outside the gene matches. The length of the CDR3 is 15 residues. CDR1 is MNHEY and CDR2 is SVGAGI in the germline V gene. In DNA form, the CDR3 reads TGTGCCAGCAGTTACAAGCGGGGGGGGCACAATGAGCAGTTCTTC. Protein sequence: CASSYKRGGHNEQFF.

The chain links TRBV6-6 to TRBJ1-6; D is uncertain. CDR1 is MNHNY and CDR2 is SVGAGI in the germline V gene (reference sequence). The V end lost 5 bases, the J end lost 6 bases, and 5 bases lay between the germline ends. The CDR3 consists of 12 residues. CDR3 in DNA: TGTGCCAGCAGTCCTCCTAATTCACCCCTCCACTTT. This translates into CASSPPNSPLHF.

The CDR3 coding sequence is TGTGCCAGCAAACCGGACAGATTAAATCAGCCCCAGCATTTT. Translating it yields CASKPDRLNQPQHF. The V and J genes are TRBV6-5 and TRBJ1-5, with a possible D match to TRBD1 (6 bases). Germline V gene lookup returns CDR1 MNHEY and CDR2 SVGAGI. V lost 7 bases, J lost 4 bases, and 14 bases lay in between. This CDR3 contains 14 residues.

CDR3 amino acids: CASNSGGRDQPQHF. For the CDR3, the DNA is TGTGCCAGCAACTCAGGGGGAAGGGATCAGCCCCAGCATTTT. The genes are TRBV28 and TRBJ1-5; 7 nucleotides match TRBD1. Per germline, CDR1 MDHEN and CDR2 SYDVKM. V lost 7 bases, J lost 5 bases, and 8 bases stayed unmatched. This CDR3 region has 14 residues.

CDR3 nucleotide sequence: TGTGCCAGCAGCTTAACAGGGGTCTCTAACTATGGCTACACCTTC. Its protein is CASSLTGVSNYGYTF. The chain couples TRBV7-9 to TRBJ1-2; TRBD1 matches 7 bases. The V segment lost 2 bases and the J segment 0 bases; nucleotides outside the gene matches: 3. CDR1 SEHNR and CDR2 FQNEAQ come from the germline V gene (reference sequence). The CDR3 totals 15 residues.

A remark on this clone: The junction departs from germline at one end; a sequencing error may be responsible. At the DNA level, this CDR3 is encoded by other sequences in the same sample as well. The chain joins TRBV7-2 to TRBJ1-2, with unresolved D. The length of the CDR3 is 15 residues. CDR1 is SGHTA and CDR2 is FQGNSA in the germline V gene. CDR3 amino acids: CASSSPLAGNYGYTF. The CDR3 DNA is TGTGCCAGCAGCTCCCCACTGGCGGGAAACTATGGCTACACCTTT. Full variable domain (missing parts from reference TRBV7-2 and TRBJ1-2): GAGVSQSPSNKVTEKGKDVELRCDPISGHTALYWYRQSLGQGLEFLIYFQGNSAPDKSGLPSDRFSAERTGGSVSTLTIQRTQQEDSAVYLCASSSPLAGNYGYTFGSGTRLTVV.

The V gene is TRBV5-4, the J gene TRBJ2-2; D might be TRBD2 (5 bases). CDR1 and CDR2 from the germline V gene are SGHNT and YYREEE (reference sequence). The CDR3 is 14 amino acids. V was pared by 4 bases and J by 5 bases, with 12 bases between. The CDR3 DNA is TGTGCCAGCAGCCATGACCCGGGAACCGGGGAGCTGTTTTTT. It is translated as CASSHDPGTGELFF.

The chain couples TRBV5-1 to TRBJ2-7; D remains ambiguous. The CDR3 is 16 amino acids. Trimming took off 0 bases at V and 0 bases at J, with 13 bases between the two ends. Per germline, CDR1 SGHRS and CDR2 YFSETQ. For the CDR3, the DNA is TGCGCCAGCAGCTTGGACGGCGGAACGCTCTCCTACGAGCAGTACTTC. As protein: CASSLDGGTLSYEQYF.

The J gene is TRBJ1-6, the V gene TRBV19; 10 positions agree with TRBD1. The V segment lost 7 bases and the J segment 8 bases; nucleotides outside the gene matches: 8. This CDR3 spans 15 amino acids. Per germline, CDR1 LNHDA and CDR2 SQIVND (reference sequence). The CDR3 protein is CASKVGTGEDSPLHF. CDR3 nucleotide sequence: TGTGCCAGTAAGGTGGGGACAGGGGAGGATTCACCCCTCCACTTT. The full variable domain, rest sourced from reference TRBV19 and TRBJ1-6, is DGGITQSPKYLFRKEGQNVTLSCEQNLNHDAMYWYRQDPGQGLRLIYYSQIVNDFQKGDIAEGYSVSREKKESFPLTVTSAQKNPTAFYLCASKVGTGEDSPLHFGNGTRLTVT.